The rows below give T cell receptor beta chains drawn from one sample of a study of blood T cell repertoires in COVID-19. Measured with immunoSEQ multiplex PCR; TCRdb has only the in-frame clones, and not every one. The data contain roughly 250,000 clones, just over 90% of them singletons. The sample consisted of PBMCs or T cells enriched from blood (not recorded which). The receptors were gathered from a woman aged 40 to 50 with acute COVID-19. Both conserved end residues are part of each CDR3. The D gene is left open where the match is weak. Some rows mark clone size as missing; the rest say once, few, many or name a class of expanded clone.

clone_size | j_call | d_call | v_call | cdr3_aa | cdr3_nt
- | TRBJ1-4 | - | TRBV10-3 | CATSDSLDEKLFF | TGTGCCACGTCGGACAGTCTTGACGAAAAACTGTTTTTT
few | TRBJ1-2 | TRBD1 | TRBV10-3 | CAISEWGQGAQGYTF | TGTGCCATCAGTGAGTGGGGACAGGGGGCGCAGGGCTACACCTTC
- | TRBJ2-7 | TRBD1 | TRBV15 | CATSARGTGALEQYF | TGTGCCACCAGCGCCCGAGGGACAGGGGCACTCGAGCAGTACTTC
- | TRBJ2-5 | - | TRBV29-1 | CSVGGDRGVKTQYF | TGCAGCGTAGGGGGAGATCGGGGGGTGAAGACCCAGTACTTC
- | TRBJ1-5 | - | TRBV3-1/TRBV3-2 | CASSHPRTVPSNQPQHF | TGTGCCAGCAGCCATCCTAGGACAGTCCCTAGCAATCAGCCCCAGCATTTT
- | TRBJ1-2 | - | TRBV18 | CASSPQAGETAPGGYTF | TGTGCCAGCTCACCCCAGGCAGGGGAAACTGCTCCTGGTGGCTACACCTTC
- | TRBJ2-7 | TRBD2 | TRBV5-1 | CASSLEVYRTSGSLQYF | TGCGCCAGCAGCCTGGAAGTATATCGGACTAGCGGGAGTTTGCAGTACTTC
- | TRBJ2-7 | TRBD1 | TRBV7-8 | CASSLRDRVTTYEQYF | TGTGCCAGCAGCTTGCGGGACAGGGTTACCACCTACGAGCAGTACTTC
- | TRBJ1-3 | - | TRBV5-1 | CASSLGSSGNTIYF | TGCGCCAGCAGCTTGGGCAGCTCTGGAAACACCATATATTTT
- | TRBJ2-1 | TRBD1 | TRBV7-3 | CASSLTGTGADNEQFF | TGTGCCAGCAGCTTAACCGGGACAGGCGCCGACAATGAGCAGTTCTTC
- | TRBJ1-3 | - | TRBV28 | CASSFPLGQTGNTIYF | TGTGCCAGCAGCTTTCCGCTAGGACAGACTGGAAACACCATATATTTT
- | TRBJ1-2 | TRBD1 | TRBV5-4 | CASSRGQGTYGYTF | TGTGCCAGCAGCCGCGGACAGGGAACCTATGGCTACACCTTC
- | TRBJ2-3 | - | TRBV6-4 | CASSVNGGTDTQYF | TGTGCCAGCAGTGTGAACGGAGGCACAGATACGCAGTATTTT
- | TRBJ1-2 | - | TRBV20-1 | CSASPPSVNGYTF | TGCAGTGCTAGTCCCCCCTCAGTGAATGGCTACACCTTC
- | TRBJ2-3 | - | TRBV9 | CASSVGLPGTDTQYF | TGTGCCAGCAGCGTAGGACTGCCCGGCACAGATACGCAGTATTTT
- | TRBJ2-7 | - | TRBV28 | CATGREQYF | TGTGCGACTGGCCGCGAGCAGTACTTC
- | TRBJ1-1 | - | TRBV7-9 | CASLPPSQGTSEAFF | TGTGCCAGCCTACCCCCTTCGCAGGGGACGTCTGAAGCTTTCTTT
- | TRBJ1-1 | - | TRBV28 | CASSIGRANTEAFF | TGTGCCAGCTCGATCGGCAGGGCCAACACTGAAGCTTTCTTT
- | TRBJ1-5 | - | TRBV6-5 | CASTTGGNQPQHF | TGTGCCAGCACAACGGGGGGCAATCAGCCCCAGCATTTT
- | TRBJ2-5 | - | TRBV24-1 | CATSGQSETQYF | TGTGCCACCAGTGGGCAATCAGAGACCCAGTACTTC
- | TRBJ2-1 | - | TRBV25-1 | CASSESGFYEQFF | TGTGCCAGCAGTGAGAGCGGGTTCTATGAGCAGTTCTTC
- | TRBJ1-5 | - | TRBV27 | CATPPGGPLPKRHQPQHF | TGTGCCACCCCCCCAGGAGGTCCGCTTCCGAAACGTCATCAGCCCCAGCATTTT
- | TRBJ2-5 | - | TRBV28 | CASSSQPREETQYF | TGTGCCAGCAGTTCACAACCCCGGGAGGAGACCCAGTACTTC
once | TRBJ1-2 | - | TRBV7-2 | CASREGGAAYGYTF | TGTGCCAGCCGGGAAGGAGGGGCAGCCTATGGCTACACCTTC
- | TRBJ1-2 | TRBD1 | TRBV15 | CATSTPGQGARGYTF | TGTGCCACCAGCACACCGGGACAGGGGGCGCGAGGCTACACCTTC
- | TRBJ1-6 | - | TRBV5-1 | CASSLGGLSVKGSPLHF | TGCGCCAGCAGCTTGGGGGGGCTCTCTGTTAAAGGTTCACCCCTCCACTTT
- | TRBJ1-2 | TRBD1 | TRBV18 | CASSPPPGGYGYTF | TGTGCCAGCTCACCACCCCCAGGGGGCTATGGCTACACCTTC
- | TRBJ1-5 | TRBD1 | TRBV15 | CATSRSLGGTGGIKGNQPQHF | TGTGCCACCAGCAGATCCTTAGGAGGGACAGGGGGGATTAAGGGCAATCAGCCCCAGCATTTT
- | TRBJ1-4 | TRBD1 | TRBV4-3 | CASSHPGQSNEKLFF | TGCGCCAGCAGCCACCCGGGACAGAGTAATGAAAAACTGTTTTTT
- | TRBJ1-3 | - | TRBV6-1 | CASSDRGGNTIYF | TGTGCCAGCAGTGACCGGGGTGGAAACACCATATATTTT
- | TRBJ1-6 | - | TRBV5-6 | CASSLRGQGGSYNSPLHF | TGTGCCAGCAGCCTCCGCGGGCAAGGCGGCTCCTATAATTCACCCCTCCACTTT
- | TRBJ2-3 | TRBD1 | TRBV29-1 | CSVRTGISTDTQYF | TGCAGCGTTCGGACAGGGATTAGCACAGATACGCAGTATTTT
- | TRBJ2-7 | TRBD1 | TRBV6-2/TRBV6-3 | CASSLDRGYYEQYF | TGTGCCAGCAGTTTAGACAGGGGGTACTACGAGCAGTACTTC
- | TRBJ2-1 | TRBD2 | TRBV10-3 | CAIGGGNEQFF | TGTGCCATCGGGGGGGGGAATGAGCAGTTCTTC
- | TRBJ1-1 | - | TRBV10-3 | CAISASGTQNTEAFF | TGTGCCATCAGTGCCTCGGGAACCCAGAACACTGAAGCTTTCTTT
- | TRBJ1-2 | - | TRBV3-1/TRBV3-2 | CASSQEDYLGAGYGYTF | TGTGCCAGCAGCCAAGAAGATTACCTAGGGGCGGGGTATGGCTACACCTTC
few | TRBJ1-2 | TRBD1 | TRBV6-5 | CASSTQRQGARGYTF | TGTGCCAGCAGTACTCAAAGACAGGGGGCAAGAGGCTACACCTTC
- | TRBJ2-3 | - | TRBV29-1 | CSVPGSGGTDTQYF | TGCAGCGTTCCAGGGTCGGGGGGCACAGATACGCAGTATTTT
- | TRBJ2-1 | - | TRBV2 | CASSVTYNEQFF | TGTGCCAGCAGTGTGACATACAATGAGCAGTTCTTC
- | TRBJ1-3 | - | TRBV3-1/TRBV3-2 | CASSQEFEVQGNTIYF | TGTGCCAGCAGCCAAGAGTTCGAGGTGCAAGGAAACACCATATATTTT
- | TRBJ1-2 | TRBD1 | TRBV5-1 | CASSPGGQEYGYTF | TGCGCCAGCAGCCCCGGGGGACAGGAGTATGGCTACACCTTC
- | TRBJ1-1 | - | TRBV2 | CASSDSGRVTEAFF | TGTGCCAGCAGTGACTCGGGGAGGGTCACTGAAGCTTTCTTT
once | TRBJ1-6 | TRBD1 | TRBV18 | CASSSGGYNSPLHF | TGTGCCAGCTCGTCAGGGGGTTATAATTCACCCCTCCACTTT
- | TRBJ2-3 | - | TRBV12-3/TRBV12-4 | CAILANTDTQYF | TGTGCCATCCTAGCGAACACAGATACGCAGTATTTT
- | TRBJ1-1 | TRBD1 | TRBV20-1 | CSAGDRENTEAFF | TGCAGTGCTGGTGACAGGGAGAACACTGAAGCTTTCTTT
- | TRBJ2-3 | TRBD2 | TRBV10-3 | CAISEASGSSDTQYF | TGTGCCATCAGTGAAGCAAGCGGGAGTTCAGATACGCAGTATTTT
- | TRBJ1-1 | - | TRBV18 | CASSPLARVGNTEAFF | TGTGCCAGCTCACCACTCGCGAGGGTGGGGAACACTGAAGCTTTCTTT
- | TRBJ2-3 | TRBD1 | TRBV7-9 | CASSFQTGLTDTQYF | TGTGCCAGCAGCTTTCAGACAGGGCTCACAGATACGCAGTATTTT
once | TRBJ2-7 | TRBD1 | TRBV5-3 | CARSRGAGGVFREQYF | TGTGCCAGAAGCAGGGGCGCAGGGGGCGTTTTTAGAGAGCAGTACTTC